The 5 T cell receptor beta chains below were found in one sample sequenced in a study of shared clonotypes between healthy human individuals. Sequencing used immunoSEQ multiplex PCR; TCRdb keeps in-frame clones, though not all of them. The sample comprises 90,000 to 120,000 clones, approximately 65% of which are singletons, and roughly a quarter rests with the top ten. The sequenced sample was memory CD8+ T cells sorted from blood. Described subset: CD45RO+ cells pooled with CCR7-negative TemRA cells. The receptors were gathered from a young woman in good health.

This chain connects TRBV5-6 to TRBJ1-3; TRBD1 agrees at 7 bases. The CDR3 contains 15 residues. CDR1 and CDR2 from the germline V gene are SGHDT and YYEEEE. V lost 3 bases to trimming and J lost 6 bases; unmatched junction nucleotides: 9. The CDR3 region is CASSSLTGIANTIYF. CDR3 nucleotide sequence: TGTGCCAGCAGCTCCCTGACAGGGATTGCAAACACCATATATTTT.

This chain joins TRBV6-1 and TRBJ2-1; tentative D call: TRBD2 (5 bases). The CDR3 has 14 residues. Trimming pared 7 bases from V and 8 bases from J, leaving 18 bases between. The germline gives CDR1 MNHNS, CDR2 SASEGT. The CDR3 DNA reads as TGTGCCAGCAATCCGGGAATACTCAAGGATGAGCAGTTCTTC. This translates into CASNPGILKDEQFF.

The chain uses TRBV6-1 and TRBJ2-1; D is unresolved. CDR1 and CDR2 (germline): MNHNS, SASEGT. The CDR3 sequence is 16 residues long. V was clipped by 4 bases and J by 5 bases, with 18 bases between them. This chain's CDR3 is CASSVSSWILDNEQFF. The CDR3 DNA reads as TGTGCCAGCAGTGTAAGCAGTTGGATTCTAGACAATGAGCAGTTCTTC.

This clone was observed once. It differs at one base from a far larger clone, so likely a read error. J is TRBJ2-7 and V is TRBV4-2; D is tentatively TRBD1 or TRBD2 (6 bases each). The CDR3 consists of 15 residues. CDR1 LGHNA and CDR2 YNFKEQ come from the germline V gene. The CDR3 DNA is TGTGCCAGCAGCCAGGAGGAAGGGGGGCCTTACGGGCAGTACTTC. Translated, it gives CASSQEEGGPYGQYF.

This clone has only one observation. This chain links TRBV29-1 with TRBJ1-2; D not certain. The CDR3 spans 18 residues. The germline CDR1 and CDR2 sequences are SQVTM and ANQGSEA. V lost 2 bases and J 4 bases, leaving 26 bases between the germline ends. The CDR3 DNA reads TGCAGCGTTGAAAGGTCGGTAAGGGCGGATCGGTACGGCTATGGCTACACCTTC. This gives the protein CSVERSVRADRYGYGYTF.